One and the same sample provided the 23 T cell receptor beta chains below, sequenced in a study of T cell responses to AZD1222 COVID-19 vaccine. Sequencing used immunoSEQ multiplex PCR; TCRdb keeps in-frame clones, though not all of them. The sample contains some 120,000 clones, roughly 87% of which appear only once. Sequenced here: peripheral blood, sampled on day 0 of AZD1222 vaccination. The receptors shown here come from an adult in good health.

CDR3 coding DNA: TGTGCCAGCAGCCCAAGGACCTCTAGGGAGACCCAGTACTTC. Its protein product is CASSPRTSRETQYF. The rearrangement uses TRBV5-5 and TRBJ2-5; no reliable D call. The CDR3 contains 14 residues. CDR1 and CDR2 from the germline V gene are SGHKS and YYEKEE (reference sequence). V lost 4 bases and J 5 bases, leaving 15 bases between the germline ends.

The genes are TRBV5-1 and TRBJ1-2; D perhaps matches TRBD1 (5 bases). CDR1 SGHRS and CDR2 YFSETQ come from the germline V gene. V lost 0 bases and J lost 7, with 10 bases in between. The CDR3 is 13 residues long. The CDR3 region is CASSLDAGGGYTF. DNA for the CDR3: TGCGCCAGCAGCTTGGATGCGGGGGGTGGCTACACCTTC.

The J gene is TRBJ1-2, the V gene TRBV18; TRBD1 is a possible D gene (5 bases). The V end lost 9 bases, the J end lost 8 bases, and 22 bases lay between the germline ends. From germline, CDR1 is KGHSH and CDR2 LQKENI. CDR3 length equals 14 residues. The DNA for the CDR3 is TGTGCCAGTACCCCAGGAGGCTGGGGCTTCGGCTACACCTTC. Translation: CASTPGGWGFGYTF.

The chain employs TRBV11-2 and TRBJ1-6; no clear D. V gave up 2 bases and J gave up 9 bases, with 17 bases separating them. Germline V lookup: CDR1 SGHAT, CDR2 FQNNGV. The CDR3 has 16 residues. This chain's CDR3 is CASSLKNVRKGSPLHF. CDR3 sequence (DNA): TGTGCCAGCAGCTTAAAAAATGTCAGGAAGGGTTCACCCCTCCACTTT.

V gene TRBV27 combines with J gene TRBJ2-7, with TRBD2 matching 10 bases. Per the germline V gene, CDR1 is MNHEY and CDR2 is SMNVEV (reference sequence). The length of the CDR3 is 15 residues. The V segment lost 5 bases and the J segment 2 bases; nucleotides outside the gene matches: 6. The chain's CDR3 is CASSLLAGAPYEQYF. DNA of the CDR3: TGTGCCAGCAGTCTGCTAGCGGGAGCGCCCTACGAGCAGTACTTC.

The rearrangement joins TRBV19 to TRBJ2-7, with D tentatively TRBD1 (6 bases). V was shortened by 5 bases and J by 0 bases, with 14 bases between the two germline ends. The CDR3 is 15 amino acids. Germline lookup yields CDR1 LNHDA and CDR2 SQIVND (reference sequence). CDR3 region: CASSPGHKLSYEQYF. DNA for the CDR3: TGTGCCAGTAGTCCGGGACACAAACTCTCCTACGAGCAGTACTTC. Full variable domain (remainder filled in from reference TRBV19 and TRBJ2-7): DGGITQSPKYLFRKEGQNVTLSCEQNLNHDAMYWYRQDPGQGLRLIYYSQIVNDFQKGDIAEGYSVSREKKESFPLTVTSAQKNPTAFYLCASSPGHKLSYEQYFGPGTRLTVT.

The chain recombines TRBV7-4 with TRBJ1-2; a possible D gene is TRBD1 (6 bases). This CDR3 is built from 16 residues. In germline, CDR1 is SGHVT, CDR2 SQSDAQ. Trimming cost V 1 base and J 4 bases, with 16 bases left between them. The CDR3 nucleotides are TGTGCCAGCAGCTTAGGGGGGCAGGCACGATTCTATGGCTACACCTTC. Its translation: CASSLGGQARFYGYTF.

V gene TRBV7-3 combines with J gene TRBJ2-6, with D possibly being TRBD1 (5 bases). CDR1 SGHTA and CDR2 FQGTGA come from the germline V gene. V lost 5 bases to trimming and J lost 1 base, with 15 bases between them. This CDR3 comprises 17 residues. CDR3 region: CASSGSGYGSGANVLTF. The CDR3 region has the DNA TGTGCCAGCAGCGGCTCAGGGTACGGTTCTGGGGCCAACGTCCTGACTTTC.

The chain couples TRBV11-1 to TRBJ2-7; TRBD2 agrees at 9 bases. The ends lost 3 bases at V and 7 bases at J; junction bases unmatched: 4. Germline assignment: CDR1 SGHAT and CDR2 FQDESV (reference sequence). This CDR3 region has 13 residues. The CDR3 spells CASSFSSGAEQYF. The CDR3 coding sequence is TGTGCCAGCAGCTTCTCTAGCGGGGCAGAGCAGTACTTC.

As DNA, the CDR3 is TGTGCCAGCGGGGAACCGGGACTACGCACAGATACGCAGTATTTT. Amino acids: CASGEPGLRTDTQYF. J is TRBJ2-3 and V is TRBV2; TRBD2 matches 7 bases. Trimming took 8 bases from V and 1 from J; bases not matched to a gene: 9. From germline, CDR1 is SNHLY and CDR2 FYNNEI. This CDR3 is built from 15 residues. Combining the CDR3 with reference TRBV2 and TRBJ2-3 gives the whole variable domain EPEVTQTPSHQVTQMGQEVILRCVPISNHLYFYWYRQILGQKVEFLVSFYNNEISEKSEIFDDQFSVERPDGSNFTLKIRSTKLEDSAMYFCASGEPGLRTDTQYFGPGTRLTVL.

This chain joins TRBV9 and TRBJ2-1, with 12 bases aligning to TRBD2. With V trimmed by 5 bases and J by 6 bases, 3 bases remained unmatched. CDR3 length equals 14 residues. The germline V gene encodes CDR1 SGDLS and CDR2 YYNGEE. Written as DNA, the CDR3 is TGTGCCAGCAGAGAGACTAGCGGGAGCAATGAGCAGTTCTTC. Translated, it gives CASRETSGSNEQFF.

The chain employs TRBV18 and TRBJ2-2; 9 bases align to TRBD1. Germline V gene sequence: CDR1 KGHSH, CDR2 LQKENI. V trimming: 5 bases; J trimming: 5 bases; junction bases outside the gene matches: 3. This CDR3 region has 14 residues. The CDR3 nucleotides read TGTGCCAGCTCAACCGGGACAGGGACCGGGGAGCTGTTTTTT. Protein sequence: CASSTGTGTGELFF.

The chain joins TRBV6-4 to TRBJ1-6; D is unclear. Trimming shortened V by 4 bases and J by 10 bases, and 11 bases separated the two germline ends. Germline V gene data show CDR1 as MRHNA and CDR2 as SNTAGT. CDR3 length: 13 amino acids. CDR3 amino acids: CASSVDGVSPLHF. The CDR3, as DNA: TGTGCCAGCAGTGTCGATGGCGTCTCACCCCTCCACTTT.

The V call is TRBV30, the J call TRBJ2-7, with D unresolved. In germline, CDR1 is GTSNPN, CDR2 SVGIG (reference sequence). This CDR3 contains 11 residues. Trimming stripped 1 base from V and 4 bases from J, with 5 bases between. CDR3 nucleotide sequence: TGTGCCTGGAGTGCCCAGTACGAGCAGTACTTC. Protein sequence: CAWSAQYEQYF.

The V and J genes are TRBV9 and TRBJ1-2; 7 nucleotides align to TRBD1. The CDR3 sequence is 13 residues long. Germline CDR1 SGDLS, CDR2 YYNGEE. V lost 0 bases, J lost 7 bases, and 3 bases stayed unmatched. Here the CDR3 reads CASSVVTGVGYTF. CDR3 sequence (DNA): TGTGCCAGCAGCGTAGTCACAGGGGTTGGCTACACCTTC.

The rearrangement links TRBV5-5 to TRBJ2-3; TRBD1 aligns across 8 bases. There are 17 residues in the CDR3. CDR1 and CDR2 (germline): SGHKS, YYEKEE (reference sequence). V was clipped by 4 bases and J by 3 bases; unmatched bases: 13. In nucleotides, the CDR3 is TGTGCCAGCAGCCCGACACCCGGACAGGGAAGGACAGATACGCAGTATTTT. Translation gives CASSPTPGQGRTDTQYF. The full variable domain, its missing parts supplied by reference TRBV5-5 and TRBJ2-3, is DAGVTQSPTHLIKTRGQQVTLRCSPISGHKSVSWYQQVLGQGPQFIFQYYEKEERGRGNFPDRFSARQFPNYSSELNVNALLLGDSALYLCASSPTPGQGRTDTQYFGPGTRLTVL.

The DNA for the CDR3 is TGTGCCAGCAGCTTGCCCCCGTACAGGAGCTCCTACGAGCAGTACTTC. Translating gives CASSLPPYRSSYEQYF. The chain recombines TRBV7-8 with TRBJ2-7, with a possible D match to TRBD1 (5 bases). V was trimmed by 3 bases and J by 0 bases, leaving 15 bases between them. The CDR3 runs 16 residues. Germline CDR1 SGHVS, CDR2 FQNEAQ.

By share, this clone counts as large. The chain couples TRBV13 to TRBJ2-3; D is possibly TRBD2 (6 bases). Deletions cut 5 bases from V and 0 bases from J, with 18 bases between. There are 17 residues in the CDR3. Germline V gives CDR1 PRHDT, CDR2 FYEKMQ (reference sequence). The CDR3 loop reads CASSAPRASGSTDTQYF. The CDR3, as DNA: TGTGCCAGCAGCGCTCCCAGGGCCAGCGGGAGCACAGATACGCAGTATTTT.

V gene TRBV6-6 combines with J gene TRBJ1-4, with D unresolved. Germline assignment: CDR1 MNHNY and CDR2 SVGAGI (reference sequence). Trimming stripped 0 bases from V and 7 bases from J, with 12 bases between. The CDR3 covers 15 residues. The CDR3 bases are TGTGCCAGCAGTTACTCGGAACAAAGGGCTGAAAAACTGTTTTTT. This codes for CASSYSEQRAEKLFF.

This chain joins TRBV3-1 (or the pseudogene TRBV3-2) and TRBJ2-1, with 8 bases matching TRBD2. Unmatched junction bases numbered 12, after V lost 6 bases and J lost 2 bases. The germline CDR1 and CDR2 sequences are LGHDT and YNNKEL (reference sequence). The CDR3 is 17 amino acids. CDR3 region: CASSRSSGGEPYNEQFF. The CDR3, as DNA: TGTGCCAGCAGTAGGTCGTCGGGGGGGGAGCCCTACAATGAGCAGTTCTTC.

CDR3 coding DNA: TGTGCCAGCAGTTACTCGACCGGGAGAATGGGCTACACCTTC. Residues: CASSYSTGRMGYTF. The chain couples TRBV6-5 to TRBJ1-2, with unresolved D. The V gene lost 0 bases and the J gene lost 8 bases, with 13 bases spanning the gap. The CDR3 contains 14 residues. Per germline, CDR1 MNHEY and CDR2 SVGAGI.

The V and J genes are TRBV7-2 and TRBJ2-7, with 9 bases matching TRBD1. The CDR3 consists of 12 residues. Germline-derived CDR1 and CDR2 are SGHTA and FQGNSA. With 5 bases clipped from V and 7 bases from J, the junction kept 3 bases outside the gene matches. The CDR3: CASSPTGGEQYF. In nucleotides, the CDR3 is TGTGCCAGCAGCCCGACAGGGGGAGAGCAGTACTTC.

V usage is TRBV24-1 and J usage is TRBJ2-3; the D gene is possibly TRBD2 (6 bases). Deletions cut 3 bases from V and 10 bases from J, with 10 bases between. The CDR3 runs to 12 residues. Germline assignment: CDR1 KGHDR and CDR2 SFDVKD. The CDR3 sequence is CATSDAGTAQYF. Written as DNA, the CDR3 is TGTGCCACCAGTGATGCCGGGACTGCGCAGTATTTT.